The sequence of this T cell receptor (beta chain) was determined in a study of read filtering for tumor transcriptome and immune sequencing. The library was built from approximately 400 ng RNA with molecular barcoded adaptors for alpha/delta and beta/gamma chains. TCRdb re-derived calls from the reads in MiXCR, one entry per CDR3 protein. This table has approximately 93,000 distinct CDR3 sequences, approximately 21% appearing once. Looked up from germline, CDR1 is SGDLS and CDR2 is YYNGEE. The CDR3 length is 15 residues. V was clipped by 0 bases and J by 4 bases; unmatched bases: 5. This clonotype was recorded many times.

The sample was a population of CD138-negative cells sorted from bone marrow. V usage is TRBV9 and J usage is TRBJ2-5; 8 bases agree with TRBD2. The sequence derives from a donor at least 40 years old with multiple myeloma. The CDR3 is CASSVDRGGPETQYF. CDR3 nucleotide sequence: TGTGCCAGCAGCGTAGACCGGGGGGGACCAGAGACCCAGTACTTC.